The entry below gives a single T cell receptor beta chain sequence along with its context. Which antigen it targets is not known. Base quality data are lacking; no much larger clone is found one base away. This sample's time point label indicates: before neoadjuvant nivolumab. Patients had been newly diagnosed with stage II-IVA oral cavity squamous cell carcinoma, and no prior systemic or radiation treatment had been given to the patients. The cohort was composed of patients with HPV-negative, locally advanced oral cavity squamous cell carcinoma. Peripheral blood mononuclear cells were analyzed directly, without maintenance or expansion in culture. Samples came from a longitudinal correlative study of a single-arm phase II trial of neoadjuvant nivolumab in oral cavity squamous cell carcinoma. Subject-matched pre- and post-treatment PBMCs and tumors from three responders and three non-responders underwent genomic DNA-based TCRbeta sequencing. Peripheral blood mononuclear cells were collected once before nivolumab treatment and again after treatment, at the time of surgery. Genomic DNA was isolated from PBMCs using the Maxwell RSC DNA from Cells kit.

This entry is derived from a study of neoadjuvant anti-PD-1 for oral cavity cancer (dated by TCRdb to 2020 to 2023). Background for the entire study: Three to four biweekly doses of nivolumab at 3 mg/kg were mostly administered to patients before curative-intent surgical resection. For patients who did not progress, a fourth nivolumab dose was given around day 43, followed by definitive surgical resection on days 50-56. Under RECIST 1.1, patients with complete response, partial response or stable disease were classed as responders, and patients with progression were classed as non-responders. The parent correlative cohort had 12 patients and a response rate of roughly 31%.

For deep sequencing of PBMC libraries, mostly roughly 0.5 ug of input genomic DNA was used, and six replicates were run per sample. The immunoSEQ hsTCRbeta kit was used to prepare TCRbeta libraries according to the manufacturer's instructions. The completed libraries were mixed into a single pool at 3 nM, then sequenced with an Illumina NovaSeq 6000 S4 flow cell. As for the original processing: The immunoSEQ Analyzer handled quality control and preprocessing of the raw data. The analysis was limited to productive rearrangements, and each clonotype was defined by a unique CDR3 amino acid sequence. Repertoire clonality was estimated as the Gini-Simpson index, computed with the R package tcR. Gini indices were compared with Student's t test, and associations with tumor size change were assessed by Pearson correlation. TCRdb limited this immuneACCESS table to in-frame rearrangements with V and J called. A share of clones is missing; checked studies link under half to unresolved V genes, and the rest is unexplained. V, J and clone size are taken as reported in that table, and D and trimming were inferred from the DNA itself. This sample has approximately 16,000 clones in its table, and nearly 70% of those were observed once. The ten largest account for approximately 2.4% of the sample.

The study at large found these results: After neoadjuvant nivolumab, non-responders showed significantly higher T cell clonality (Gini index) in PBMCs than responders did. Higher pretreatment blood Treg/Th17 ratios correlated with both higher pretreatment blood TCRbeta clonality and lower post-treatment tumor TCRbeta clonality. The TCR analyses had only a few patients in each response group, and the authors called for validation in larger cohorts.

Trimming accounts for 3 bases at V and 10 bases at J, while the number of junction bases matched to no gene is 9. Including the terminal cysteine and phenylalanine, the CDR3 comprises 14 residues. Only the CDR3 DNA is retained, 42 bases long and in frame from the first base. The germline V gene yields SGHRS for CDR1 and YFSETQ for CDR2. The material was PBMCs, obtained before nivolumab (anti-PD-1) treatment. The receptor chain draws on TRBV5-1 and TRBJ2-1; 8 middle bases align to TRBD1. The receptor was isolated from a person aged 40 to 85 with oral cavity squamous cell carcinoma. Here is the DNA: TGCGCCAGCAGCTCTTCTGGACAGGGTAGGGAGCAGTTCTTC. It specifies CASSSSGQGREQFF.